The 27 T cell receptor beta chains reported below all come from one sample, sequenced in a study of blood T cell repertoires in COVID-19. Data came from immunoSEQ multiplex PCR; TCRdb stores just in-frame clones and leaves some out. The sample has about 150,000 clones, 84% seen once. The sample taken for sequencing was PBMCs or T cells enriched from blood (not recorded which). The receptors derive from a woman aged 45-59 years who had been exposed to COVID-19.

V is TRBV12-3 or TRBV12-4 and J is TRBJ1-2; D remains ambiguous. CDR3 length: 12 residues. The ends were cut back, 5 bases at V and 8 bases at J, with 12 bases in the middle. The DNA of the CDR3 is TGTGCCAGCAGTGTCCCGGGAGGGGGCTACACCTTC. Translation gives CASSVPGGGYTF.

This sequence joins TRBV11-2 and TRBJ2-3, with 9 bases matching TRBD1. This CDR3 has 15 amino acids. The germline V gene encodes CDR1 SGHAT and CDR2 FQNNGV. V was clipped by 5 bases and J by 0 bases; unmatched bases: 3. CDR3 protein: CASSGTGLSTDTQYF. The CDR3, as DNA: TGTGCCAGCAGCGGGACAGGGTTGAGCACAGATACGCAGTATTTT.

This sequence joins TRBV7-2 and TRBJ1-3; no reliable D call. This CDR3 is 14 amino acids long. Germline V gives CDR1 SGHTA, CDR2 FQGNSA. V dropped 5 bases and J dropped 4 bases, with 12 bases sitting between them. The CDR3 region has the DNA TGTGCCAGCAGCCCCACGAGGTCAGGAAACACCATATATTTT. Protein sequence: CASSPTRSGNTIYF.

The chain has TRBV5-4 and TRBJ1-2; D is perhaps TRBD1 (6 bases). The germline CDR1 and CDR2 sequences are SGHNT and YYREEE (reference sequence). V lost 2 bases, J lost 4 bases, and 9 bases lay in between. The CDR3 extends over 13 amino acids. DNA of the CDR3: TGTGCCAGCAGCTTACAGGGCACCTATGGCTACACCTTC. Its translation: CASSLQGTYGYTF.

The chain recombines TRBV4-2 with TRBJ1-4; D not resolved. This CDR3 has 14 residues. With 1 base removed from V and 1 base from J, the gap between germline ends came to 4 bases. Germline values: CDR1 LGHNA, CDR2 YNFKEQ. DNA for the CDR3: TGTGCCAGCAGCCAAGGAGTAACTAATGAAAAACTGTTTTTT. It specifies CASSQGVTNEKLFF.

This chain joins TRBV10-3 and TRBJ2-1; D gene ambiguous. Germline V gene lookup returns CDR1 ENHRY and CDR2 SYGVKD. Trimming took off 7 bases at V and 5 bases at J, with 9 bases between the two ends. The CDR3 sequence is 12 residues long. CDR3 DNA: TGTGCCATCATGGGCCCCCACAATGAGCAGTTCTTC. It translates to CAIMGPHNEQFF.

The CDR3 reads CASSFSGGGYTF. For the CDR3, the DNA is TGTGCCAGCAGTTTTTCGGGGGGTGGCTACACCTTC. This chain joins TRBV27 and TRBJ1-2, with D perhaps matching TRBD1 (5 bases). Germline V lookup: CDR1 MNHEY, CDR2 SMNVEV (reference sequence). CDR3 length: 12 amino acids. V gave up 3 bases and J gave up 7 bases, with 9 bases separating them.

This clone was detected a few times. This chain joins TRBV5-6 and TRBJ1-4; 8 bases map to TRBD1. Trimming at V came to 1 base and at J to 4 bases, leaving 6 bases not matched to a gene. The CDR3 loop spans 16 amino acids. The germline V gene has CDR1 SGHDT and CDR2 YYEEEE. The CDR3 loop is CASSLWAGGGNEKLFF. The CDR3 DNA reads TGTGCCAGCAGCTTGTGGGCAGGGGGCGGTAATGAAAAACTGTTTTTT.

This clone was recorded once. DNA of the CDR3: TGTGCCAGTACCCCCCCGGGGCTAGCGAGTGGGGATGAGCAGTTCTTC. It translates to CASTPPGLASGDEQFF. The chain is built from TRBV19 and TRBJ2-1; tentatively, D is TRBD2 (6 bases). The CDR3 extends over 16 amino acids. Germline CDR1 and CDR2: LNHDA and SQIVND (reference sequence). Trimming cost V 7 bases and J 8 bases, with 24 bases left between them.

CDR3 nucleotides: TGCGCCAGCAGCTCAGACTCTCCAAACACCGGGGAGCTGTTTTTT. Translated: CASSSDSPNTGELFF. J is TRBJ2-2 and V is TRBV5-1; D is undetermined. This CDR3 comprises 15 residues. Germline-derived CDR1 and CDR2 are SGHRS and YFSETQ. Trimming pared 3 bases from V and 2 bases from J, leaving 11 bases between.

The V call is TRBV28, the J call TRBJ1-2, with TRBD1 matching 11 bases. J lost 7 bases, V lost 8 bases, and 6 bases had no gene match. The CDR3 is 13 amino acids. Per germline, CDR1 MDHEN and CDR2 SYDVKM. CDR3 nucleotide sequence: TGTGCCAGCGGACAGGGGGCATTGGGTGGCTACACCTTC. This sequence encodes CASGQGALGGYTF.

The rearrangement joins TRBV21-1 to TRBJ2-4; whether TRBD2, the table's D call, matches the DNA was not checked. TRBV21-1 corresponds to a pseudogene. There are 17 residues in the CDR3. In nucleotides, the CDR3 is TGTGCCAGCAGCAAAGAGCGGGCAACGATAGCCAAAAACATTCAGTACTTC. This translates into CASSKERATIAKNIQYF.

The rearrangement links TRBV11-2 to TRBJ1-1; tentative D call: TRBD1 (5 bases). Trimming removed 5 bases at V and 8 bases at J, with 15 bases between. The germline V gene has CDR1 SGHAT and CDR2 FQNNGV. The CDR3 contains 13 residues. CDR3 nucleotide sequence: TGTGCCAGCAGCCACGACGGAAGGGGAGAAGCTTTCTTT. Amino acid sequence: CASSHDGRGEAFF.

In this sample, this clone turned up a few times. The J gene is TRBJ2-7, the V gene TRBV7-2; TRBD2 agrees at 9 bases. With 3 bases clipped from V and 3 bases from J, the junction kept 12 bases outside the gene matches. From germline, CDR1 is SGHTA and CDR2 FQGNSA. There are 17 residues in the CDR3. The CDR3 here is CASSFARGGGSIYEQYF. CDR3 nucleotides: TGTGCCAGCAGCTTCGCGCGGGGGGGCGGGAGTATCTACGAGCAGTACTTC.

The V gene is TRBV6-2 or TRBV6-3, the J gene TRBJ1-6; D may be TRBD1 (6 bases). This CDR3 has 15 residues. The germline V gene has CDR1 MNHEY and CDR2 SVGEGT. The V end lost 2 bases, the J end lost 10 bases, and 15 bases lay between the germline ends. CDR3 protein: CASSYSRGRQSPLHF. The CDR3 DNA reads TGTGCCAGCAGTTACAGCAGGGGTCGGCAGTCACCCCTCCACTTT.

The genes are TRBV13 and TRBJ2-3; 8 bases map to TRBD2. Germline CDR1 and CDR2: PRHDT and FYEKMQ (reference sequence). Trimming took 2 bases from V and 6 from J; bases not matched to a gene: 7. The CDR3 totals 15 residues. CDR3 DNA sequence: TGTGCCAGCAGCTTACCCGCGGGGGGTGCGGATACGCAGTATTTT. Its translation is CASSLPAGGADTQYF.

The CDR3: CASSDEGAYNSPLHF. The CDR3 nucleotides read TGTGCCAGCAGTGACGAGGGGGCTTATAATTCACCCCTCCACTTT. The V and J genes are TRBV6-1 and TRBJ1-6; 7 nucleotides align to TRBD1. CDR3 length equals 15 residues. Trimming cost V 3 bases and J 4 bases; bases outside gene matches: 3. Germline V gene data show CDR1 as MNHNS and CDR2 as SASEGT.

CDR3 bases: TGTGCCAGCAGTTACAGCCGGGGCGGGGAGCTGTTTTTT. This encodes CASSYSRGGELFF. The chain carries TRBV6-5 and TRBJ2-2; maybe TRBD2 (5 bases). V shed 2 bases and J shed 7 bases, with 8 bases lying between them. Germline V lookup: CDR1 MNHEY, CDR2 SVGAGI. This CDR3 is built from 13 residues.

The chain carries TRBV19 and TRBJ2-7; the D is unclear. The CDR3 loop spans 15 amino acids. Germline loops: CDR1 LNHDA, CDR2 SQIVND (reference sequence). Between the trimmed V and J ends, which lost 4 bases and 0 bases, there was a span of 13 bases. The CDR3 spells CASSTSTYSSYEQYF. The CDR3 DNA reads as TGTGCCAGTAGTACCTCTACTTACAGCTCCTACGAGCAGTACTTC.

This chain uses TRBV6-2 or TRBV6-3 with TRBJ2-7; 9 positions match TRBD1. Per the germline V gene, CDR1 is MNHEY and CDR2 is SVGEGT. The CDR3 extends over 14 amino acids. Germline trimming cut 4 bases from V and 7 bases from J; bases unmatched to any gene: 8. In DNA form, the CDR3 reads TGTGCCAGCAGTTCCCAACAGGGGGCGCGGGAGCAGTACTTC. Its protein is CASSSQQGAREQYF.

V usage is TRBV19 and J usage is TRBJ1-2; the D is unclear. The V gene's germline CDR1 is LNHDA and CDR2 SQIVND (reference sequence). With 4 bases removed from V and 4 bases from J, the gap between germline ends came to 10 bases. The CDR3 loop spans 13 amino acids. This chain's CDR3 is CASSNPGPYGYTF. In nucleotides, the CDR3 is TGTGCCAGTAGTAACCCGGGTCCCTATGGCTACACCTTC.

This chain connects TRBV6-2 or TRBV6-3 to TRBJ1-3, with D uncertain. Germline CDR1 reads MNHEY; CDR2 reads SVGEGT. With 5 bases removed from V and 3 bases from J, the gap between germline ends came to 14 bases. The length of the CDR3 is 15 residues. For the CDR3, the DNA is TGTGCCAGCAGTCTCGGGAGTCTTGGTGGAAACACCATATATTTT. Protein product: CASSLGSLGGNTIYF.

CDR3 protein: CASSQGASGRTSYEQYF. The CDR3 region has the DNA TGTGCCAGCAGCCAAGGGGCTAGCGGGAGAACCTCCTACGAGCAGTACTTC. V usage is TRBV3-1 (or the pseudogene TRBV3-2) and J usage is TRBJ2-7; 10 bases align to TRBD2. With V trimmed by 1 base and J by 0 bases, 6 bases remained unmatched. From germline, CDR1 is LGHDT and CDR2 YNNKEL (reference sequence). This CDR3 is 17 amino acids long.

The chain recombines TRBV19 with TRBJ2-1, with TRBD2 matching over 13 bases. In germline, CDR1 is LNHDA, CDR2 SQIVND (reference sequence). This CDR3 spans 15 amino acids. The ends lost 3 bases at V and 7 bases at J; junction bases unmatched: 3. The CDR3, as DNA: TGTGCCAGTAGTATTCTGGGACTAGCGGGGAATGAGCAGTTCTTC. It specifies CASSILGLAGNEQFF.

The V call is TRBV5-1, the J call TRBJ2-3; 7 nucleotides match TRBD2. The CDR3 contains 13 residues. V lost 4 bases to trimming and J lost 1 base; unmatched junction nucleotides: 0. Germline CDR1 reads SGHRS; CDR2 reads YFSETQ. The CDR3 nucleotides read TGCGCCAGCAGCCGGGGGGGCACAGATACGCAGTATTTT. It yields the protein CASSRGGTDTQYF.

V and J are TRBV5-4 and TRBJ2-6; perhaps TRBD2 as D (5 bases). V was pared by 3 bases and J by 0 bases, with 13 bases between. The CDR3 sequence is 17 residues long. Germline loops: CDR1 SGHNT, CDR2 YYREEE (reference sequence). CDR3 nucleotide sequence: TGTGCCAGCAGCTCCCCGGCGGGCTTCTCTGGGGCCAACGTCCTGACTTTC. Protein sequence: CASSSPAGFSGANVLTF.

V usage is TRBV5-5 and J usage is TRBJ1-2; TRBD1 aligns across 12 bases. Germline CDR1 reads SGHKS; CDR2 reads YYEKEE (reference sequence). The CDR3 has 18 residues. The ends lost 4 bases at V and 8 bases at J; junction bases unmatched: 18. CDR3 residues: CASSRIGTGGAKVLGYTF. For the CDR3, the DNA is TGTGCCAGCAGCAGAATCGGGACAGGGGGCGCGAAGGTCCTCGGCTACACCTTC.